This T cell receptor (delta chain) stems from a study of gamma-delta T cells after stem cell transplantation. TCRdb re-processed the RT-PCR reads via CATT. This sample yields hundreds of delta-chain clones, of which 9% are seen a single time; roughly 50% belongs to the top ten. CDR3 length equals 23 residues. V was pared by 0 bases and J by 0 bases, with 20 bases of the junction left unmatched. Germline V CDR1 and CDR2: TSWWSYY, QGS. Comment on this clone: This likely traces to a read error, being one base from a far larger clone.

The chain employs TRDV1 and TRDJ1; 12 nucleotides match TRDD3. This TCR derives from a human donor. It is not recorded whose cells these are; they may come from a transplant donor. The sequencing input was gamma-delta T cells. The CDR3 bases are TGTGCTCTTGGGGAACTTTCCCGACTCGTACTGGGGGATACTTACGTGTACACCGATAAACTCATCTTT. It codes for CALGELSRLVLGDTYVYTDKLIF.